This T cell receptor beta chain was obtained from a study of blood T cell repertoires in COVID-19. Measured with immunoSEQ multiplex PCR; TCRdb has only the in-frame clones, and not every one. The table has approximately 50,000 clones, 70% to 90% seen once; the top ten hold 2.5% to 3%. The CDR3 sequence is 13 residues long. The trim removed 4 bases at V and 4 bases at J, leaving 1 base unmatched. Germline CDR1 and CDR2: SNHLY and FYNNEI. This TCR was recovered from an elderly woman with acute or convalescent COVID-19. Input material: peripheral blood. V gene TRBV2 combines with J gene TRBJ2-3; TRBD1 agrees at 8 bases. CDR3 DNA sequence: TGTGCCAGCAGTGCACAGGGGGCAGATACGCAGTATTTT. Translating it yields CASSAQGADTQYF.